This T cell receptor beta chain came from a study of radiation and T cells in renal cell carcinoma. V shed 6 bases, J shed 7 bases, and the junction held 10 bases outside the gene matches. Germline lookup yields CDR1 MNHNY and CDR2 SVGAGI (reference sequence). CDR3 length equals 16 residues. Some clones are missing from TCRdb's copy, which holds only in-frame ones; the method was immunoSEQ multiplex PCR. This table has about 140,000 clones, approximately 87% appearing once. The time point denotes: baseline pretreatment blood. Treatment defined: 15 Gy SBRT to primary tumor, nephrectomy 4 weeks later. The sample in question was blood, obtained from a patient whose treatment included radiotherapy and nephrectomy. The chain uses TRBV6-6 and TRBJ2-2; 11 bases fit TRBD2. The receptor was derived from a woman between 45 and 65 years old with renal cell carcinoma. In nucleotides, the CDR3 is TGTGCCAGCAGCTCCCATAGCGGGGGGGGACTCGGGGAGCTGTTTTTT. Its protein product is CASSSHSGGGLGELFF.